These T cell receptor beta chains were read from a single sample in a study of T cells in localized non-small cell lung cancer. Only in-frame clones appear in the TCRdb table, and some are missing; sequencing was by immunoSEQ multiplex PCR. The sample lists thousands of clones, 24% seen once, with 20% to 30% in the top ten. The sequencing here drew on lung tumor tissue, taken before any cancer treatment. The receptors were gathered from a man aged 40-75 years with stage I lung adenocarcinoma. Both conserved end residues are part of each CDR3. The order of the fields is V gene, D gene, clone size, J gene, CDR3 DNA, CDR3 protein. D genes are given only for firm matches. Size is omitted from some rows. Given values are once, few, many or a class for expanded clones.

>TRBV28|TRBD2|NA|TRBJ2-1
TGTGCCAGCAGTTTAGACCTAGCGGGATGGGGGAATGAGCAGTTCTTC
CASSLDLAGWGNEQFF
>TRBV9|TRBD2|NA|TRBJ2-7
TGTGCCAGCAGCGTAGGTCTAGCGGGACCCTACGAGCAGTACTTC
CASSVGLAGPYEQYF
>TRBV11-3|TRBD2|few|TRBJ2-1
TGTGCCAGCAGCCTCGATACCGGGAGGGTTTACAATGAGCAGTTCTTC
CASSLDTGRVYNEQFF
>TRBV29-1|NA|NA|TRBJ2-3
TGCAGCGGAAAGGGCGGAGGCACAGATACGCAGTATTTT
CSGKGGGTDTQYF
>TRBV5-1|NA|NA|TRBJ1-1
TGCGCCAGCAGCTTGGCGGGGGGTTACACTGAAGCTTTCTTT
CASSLAGGYTEAFF
>TRBV18|NA|NA|TRBJ1-1
TGTGCCAGCTCAACCATGGGGAGGGACACTGAAGCTTTCTTT
CASSTMGRDTEAFF
>TRBV30|TRBD1|few|TRBJ1-5
TGTGCCTGGAGTACCGGACAGGAAAGTCAGCCCCAGCATTTT
CAWSTGQESQPQHF
>TRBV4-1|NA|few|TRBJ2-1
TGCGCCAGCAGCCAAGATCCCCCGGGATCCTACAATGAGCAGTTCTTC
CASSQDPPGSYNEQFF
>TRBV9|TRBD1|medium-sized|TRBJ2-1
TGTGCCAGCTTTCCGACAGGGGACAATGAGCAGTTCTTC
CASFPTGDNEQFF
>TRBV12-5|NA|NA|TRBJ1-5
TGTGCTAGTGCCCTTACCAATCAGCCCCAGCATTTT
CASALTNQPQHF
>TRBV18|NA|NA|TRBJ2-1
TGTGCCAGCTCACCTGGTGGCGTCCTTACTGAGCAGTTCTTC
CASSPGGVLTEQFF
>TRBV11-3|TRBD2|few|TRBJ2-2
TGTGCCAGCAGCTTAGTGATAGCGGGAGCGAAACTGTTTTTT
CASSLVIAGAKLFF
>TRBV9|NA|many|TRBJ2-2
TGTGCCAGCAGCCCCACGACCCAGGGTCCCAACACCGGGGAGCTGTTTTTT
CASSPTTQGPNTGELFF
>TRBV5-1|NA|few|TRBJ1-4
TGCGCCAGCAGAGGACAGATCATTAATGAAAAACTGTTTTTT
CASRGQIINEKLFF
>TRBV19|NA|NA|TRBJ1-2
TGTGCCAGTAGTATAGTGGCTTACTATGGCTACACCTTC
CASSIVAYYGYTF
>TRBV6-8|TRBD1|few|TRBJ1-4
TGTGCCAGCAGTTACTCACCGGGACAGCCGGGGGAAAAACTGTTTTTT
CASSYSPGQPGEKLFF
>TRBV5-1|NA|NA|TRBJ1-2
TGCGCCAGCAGCTTGGGGCGGGTTACAGGGATAAACTATGGCTACACCTTC
CASSLGRVTGINYGYTF
>TRBV6-8|NA|NA|TRBJ2-1
TGTGCCAGCAGTGTCCGGGACATAGACTACAATGAGCAGTTCTTC
CASSVRDIDYNEQFF
>TRBV29-1|TRBD1|few|TRBJ1-1
TGCAGCGCTGTGGGACAGGGAGGTACTGAAGCTTTCTTT
CSAVGQGGTEAFF
>TRBV29-1|NA|few|TRBJ1-4
TGCAGCGTAAAGAAAGGGACATCGTTTAATGAAAAACTGTTTTTT
CSVKKGTSFNEKLFF
>TRBV28|NA|NA|TRBJ2-2
TGTGCCAGCAGGGGGACCGCTAACACCGGGGAGCTGTTTTTT
CASRGTANTGELFF
>TRBV28|NA|few|TRBJ1-2
TGTGCCAGCACTACCCCATGGTATCGAGGCTACACCTTC
CASTTPWYRGYTF
>TRBV9|TRBD2|few|TRBJ2-1
TGTGCCAGCAGCGTAGGTAGCGGGAGATCGGGGAATGAGCAGTTCTTC
CASSVGSGRSGNEQFF
>TRBV11-3|TRBD1|NA|TRBJ1-4
TGTGCCAGCAGCTTACAGGGGGCGAAGGAAAAACTGTTTTTT
CASSLQGAKEKLFF
>TRBV6-8|NA|few|TRBJ2-3
TGTGCCAGCAGGACCCCCACAGATACGCAGTATTTT
CASRTPTDTQYF
>TRBV9|NA|few|TRBJ2-3
TGTGCCAGCAGCGTAAGCCAGGGGCTCACAGATACGCAGTATTTT
CASSVSQGLTDTQYF
>TRBV6-8|NA|NA|TRBJ2-5
TGTGCCAGCAGTTACGTGTCGTTTCAAGAGACCCAGTACTTC
CASSYVSFQETQYF
>TRBV29-1|NA|few|TRBJ1-1
TGCAGCGTTGAAGGGACGGTGGGAGCGAACACTGAAGCTTTCTTT
CSVEGTVGANTEAFF